This is a list of T cell receptor beta chains from one sample in a study of Ad26.COV2.S vaccination and SARS-CoV-2 variants. Measured with immunoSEQ multiplex PCR; TCRdb has only the in-frame clones, and not every one. The table includes approximately 400,000 clones, about four fifths detected once. The specimen was peripheral blood, collected in a trial of Ad26.COV2.S vaccine versus placebo. The source of these receptors is a person between 18 and 65 years old who received the Ad26.COV2.S COVID-19 vaccine or a placebo. CDR3s include the opening cysteine and the closing phenylalanine or tryptophan. D genes are given only for firm matches. The size entry is marked missing in some rows and otherwise reads once, few, many or a size class.

clone_size	d_call	v_call	j_call	cdr3_length	cdr3_aa	cdr3_nt
few	TRBD1	TRBV27	TRBJ1-3	15	CASSLSGQSRNTIYF	TGTGCCAGCAGTTTATCGGGACAGTCGAGAAACACCATATATTTT
once	TRBD1	TRBV15	TRBJ1-4	15	CATSREQGGNEKLFF	TGTGCCACCAGCAGGGAACAGGGGGGAAATGAAAAACTGTTTTTT
NA	NA	TRBV14	TRBJ2-1	18	CASSQERSLRGPYNEQFF	TGTGCCAGCAGCCAAGAACGGTCCCTGCGTGGGCCCTACAATGAGCAGTTCTTC
NA	TRBD1	TRBV7-9	TRBJ1-2	15	CASRRGTGKDYGYTF	TGTGCCAGCAGACGAGGGACAGGGAAGGACTATGGCTACACCTTC
NA	NA	TRBV4-1	TRBJ2-1	17	CASSHEAGVVGSNEQFF	TGCGCCAGCAGCCACGAAGCCGGTGTGGTAGGCAGCAATGAGCAGTTCTTC
NA	NA	TRBV7-3	TRBJ1-2	12	CASSFGVGGYTF	TGTGCCAGCAGCTTCGGGGTTGGGGGCTACACCTTC
NA	TRBD2	TRBV5-6	TRBJ2-7	18	CASSLAGLAGGSSYEQYF	TGTGCCAGCAGCTTGGCGGGACTAGCGGGAGGGAGCTCCTACGAGCAGTACTTC
NA	NA	TRBV3-1/TRBV3-2	TRBJ2-2	15	CASSQGGLNTGELFF	TGTGCCAGCAGCCAAGGGGGCCTTAACACCGGGGAGCTGTTTTTT
NA	NA	TRBV12-3/TRBV12-4	TRBJ2-1	11	CASSLGSEQFF	TGTGCCAGCAGTTTAGGTAGTGAGCAGTTCTTC
NA	TRBD2	TRBV27	TRBJ2-4	19	CASSFSRRGGILAKNIQYF	TGTGCCAGCAGTTTCAGTCGGCGGGGGGGAATACTAGCCAAAAACATTCAGTACTTC
NA	NA	TRBV29-1	TRBJ2-5	14	CSVLGGETQETQYF	TGCAGCGTCTTGGGAGGAGAGACCCAAGAGACCCAGTACTTC
NA	NA	TRBV19	TRBJ1-4	16	CASSMGRGATNEKLFF	TGTGCCAGTAGTATGGGCAGGGGCGCAACTAATGAAAAACTGTTTTTT
NA	TRBD1	TRBV2	TRBJ1-2	11	CASSEDRDYTF	TGTGCCAGCAGTGAGGACAGGGACTACACCTTC
NA	NA	TRBV6-5	TRBJ2-3	16	CASSYWSSGEGDTQYF	TGTGCCAGCAGTTATTGGTCGTCAGGGGAGGGGGATACGCAGTATTTT
NA	TRBD2	TRBV11-3	TRBJ2-7	16	CASSSRGGVEWYEQYF	TGTGCCAGCAGCTCCCGCGGGGGTGTGGAGTGGTACGAGCAGTACTTC
NA	NA	TRBV19	TRBJ1-5	17	CASSKPLLRLMDQPQHF	TGTGCCAGTAGTAAACCTTTGTTGCGACTGATGGATCAGCCCCAGCATTTT
NA	NA	TRBV9	TRBJ2-3	14	CASSVSRQLDTQYF	TGTGCCAGCAGCGTTTCTAGGCAGTTGGATACGCAGTATTTT
NA	NA	TRBV23-1	TRBJ1-2	15	CASSQSPQGNYGYTF	TGCGCCAGCAGTCAATCCCCCCAGGGGAACTATGGCTACACCTTC
few	NA	TRBV5-6	TRBJ2-5	15	CASKKLTERQETQYF	TGTGCCAGCAAAAAGTTAACAGAACGCCAAGAGACCCAGTACTTC
few	TRBD2	TRBV19	TRBJ2-1	17	CASSIHQLAEFYNEQFF	TGTGCCAGTAGTATTCATCAACTAGCGGAGTTCTACAATGAGCAGTTCTTC
NA	NA	TRBV18	TRBJ2-6	14	CASSPGAGANVLTF	TGTGCCAGCTCACCAGGGGCTGGGGCCAACGTCCTGACTTTC
NA	TRBD1	TRBV18	TRBJ1-2	14	CASSPEGGSYGYTF	TGTGCCAGCTCACCAGAAGGGGGCAGCTATGGCTACACCTTC
once	NA	TRBV18	TRBJ2-5	15	CASAQARATGETQYF	TGTGCCAGCGCACAAGCAAGGGCCACTGGGGAGACCCAGTACTTC
once	NA	TRBV5-1	TRBJ1-4	14	CASSLTGREEKLFF	TGCGCCAGCAGCTTAACAGGGAGGGAGGAAAAACTGTTTTTT
once	NA	TRBV5-1	TRBJ2-5	14	CASSLIAALGTQYF	TGCGCCAGCAGCTTGATAGCGGCCCTCGGGACCCAGTACTTC
NA	NA	TRBV7-9	TRBJ1-2	14	CASSLVAASYGYTF	TGTGCCAGCAGCTTAGTGGCGGCCTCCTATGGCTACACCTTC